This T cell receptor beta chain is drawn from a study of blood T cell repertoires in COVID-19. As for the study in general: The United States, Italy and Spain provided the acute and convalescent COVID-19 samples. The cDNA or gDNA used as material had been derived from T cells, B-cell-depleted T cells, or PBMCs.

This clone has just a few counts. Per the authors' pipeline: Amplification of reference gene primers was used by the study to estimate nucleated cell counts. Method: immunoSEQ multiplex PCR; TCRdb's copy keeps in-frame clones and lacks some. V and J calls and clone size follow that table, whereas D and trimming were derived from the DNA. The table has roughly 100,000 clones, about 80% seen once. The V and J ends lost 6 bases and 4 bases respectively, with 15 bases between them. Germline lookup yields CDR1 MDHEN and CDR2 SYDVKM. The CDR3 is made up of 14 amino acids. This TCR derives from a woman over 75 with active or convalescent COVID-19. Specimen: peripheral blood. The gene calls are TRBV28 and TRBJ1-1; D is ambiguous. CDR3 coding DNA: TGTGCCAGCAGCATAGAATCCCGCATCACTGAAGCTTTCTTT. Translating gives CASSIESRITEAFF.